This T cell receptor (beta chain) was documented in a study of PD-1 blockade in classical Hodgkin lymphoma (dated by TCRdb to 2020 to 2022). Background for the entire study: Nivolumab dosing was 3 mg/kg intravenously every 2 weeks, continuing until either disease progression or unacceptable toxicity. The study used CyTOF and TCR beta sequencing to define a peripheral blood immune signature of response to PD-1 blockade in classical Hodgkin lymphoma.

Of note for this clone: Its cognate antigen has yet to be identified. No base-level quality is on record; no much larger clone is a single base apart.

Genomic DNA was extracted with the Qiagen DNeasy kit from unsorted PBMCs and from negatively selected CD4+ and CD8+ fractions. Amplification of TCR beta CDR3 regions was done by immunoSEQ multiplex PCR with primers that anneal to V and J segments. A synthetic immune receptor repertoire was used to minimize amplification bias, and any residual bias was removed computationally once sequencing was done. In the authors' own workflow: Custom Python scripts were used to quantify repertoire diversity as the Shannon entropy index. Unsorted, CD4+ and CD8+ repertoires were analyzed separately, except in combined analyses where CD4+ and CD8+ sequences were merged in silico. A clone counted as expanded when the clone's frequency after treatment rose at least 2-fold relative to C1D1, and clones undetected at baseline were given a pseudocount of 0.5. Clones with 0 or 1 copy at C1D1 were classified as singleton clones, and clones with 2 or more copies were classified as non-singleton clones. Clones expanded in unsorted samples were labelled as CD4+, CD8+ or unknown by matching protein sequences in sorted samples from the same patient. Diversity changes from C1D1 to C4D1 were tested in paired samples using Wilcoxon tests. Drawn from immuneACCESS, this table holds only the in-frame rearrangements with V and J called that TCRdb kept. Clones are partly lost; checked studies trace under half to an unresolved V gene and leave the rest unexplained. V and J calls and clone size come straight from that table; D and trimming were deduced from the DNA. In this sample the table shows 100,000 or so clones, roughly 89% of which occur a single time. The ten largest clones add up to 5% to 7.5% of the sample.

V is cut back by 5 bases and J by 4 bases, with 12 bases in the junction unmatched. CDR1 and CDR2, looked up from the germline V gene (reference sequence), are LNHDA and SQIVND. Including cysteine and phenylalanine, the CDR3 has 17 amino acids. Only CDR3 DNA remains: 51 bases, in frame from the first base. The time point label corresponds to: cycle 2 day 1 (C2D1) of nivolumab. All trial patients had relapsed after autologous stem cell transplantation, with cohorts A, B and C differing in prior brentuximab vedotin exposure. The trial cohort comprised 60 or so patients with relapsed/refractory classical Hodgkin lymphoma whose best overall responses were complete response, partial response or progressive disease. Trial patients were treated with single-agent nivolumab in the multi-cohort phase II CheckMate 205 trial. An independent review committee assessed best overall response by applying the 2007 International Working Group response criteria. PBMCs from the trial were collected at three points: immediately before nivolumab initiation (C1D1), and during therapy at cycle 2 day 1 and cycle 4 day 1. Peripheral blood was collected in 8 mL Vacutainer Cell Preparation Tubes, from which PBMCs were isolated by centrifugation and then cryopreserved.

Paper-wide results and their limitations: A significant rise by C4D1 was seen in CD4+ but not CD8+ TCR diversity (p=0.0027 vs p=0.16), with the rise being most apparent in complete responders (p=0.02). Baseline TCR diversity was reported to be lower in newly diagnosed patients than in healthy donors, and even lower in relapsed/refractory patients. Trial patients with a complete response had baseline diversity similar to that of newly diagnosed patients, while partial responders and progressors had significantly lower diversity. The study covered only a single clinical trial cohort, and the causes of the repertoire differences, possibly disease activity or prior therapy, were still not defined. Lower diversity was observed in patients in whom nivolumab was started less than 1 year after ASCT, and these patients were excluded from later analyses so that confounding by immune reconstitution would be avoided.

Recombination connected TRBV19 to TRBJ1-2; TRBD1 aligns with 11 central bases. The sequencing used peripheral blood mononuclear cells (PBMCs), collected before the second cycle of nivolumab. The clonotype comes from a human donor with classical Hodgkin lymphoma. The sequenced DNA: TGTGCCAGTAGTCCCCTTGTAGGTGGACAGGGGGCCTATGGCTACACCTTC. Its amino acids are CASSPLVGGQGAYGYTF.